This T cell receptor (beta chain) appears in the sequencing data of a study of shared clonotypes between healthy human individuals. Remarks on this clone: Other DNA sequences of this sample code for an identical CDR3.

V was clipped by 6 bases and J by 3 bases; unmatched bases: 3. The CDR3 contains 13 residues. CDR1 and CDR2 (germline): MDHEN, SYDVKM. Into CD45RA+ naive and CD45RA-negative memory subsets, the CD4+ cells were split. Genomic DNA from each subset was divided evenly over several immunoSEQ plates. Clones were sequenced by immunoSEQ multiplex PCR, and TCRdb holds only the in-frame ones, with some missing. The sample holds roughly 1.5 million clones; 95% to 99% are singletons and the top ten take 0.4% to 0.45%. Material for sequencing was naive CD4+ T cells sorted from blood. Subset here: CD45RA+ positively selected. The sequence derives from a man aged 30 to 45 in good health. The chain employs TRBV28 and TRBJ1-2, with 8 bases fitting TRBD1. The CDR3 bases are TGTGCCAGCAGCCCAGGGGGCCACTATGGCTACACCTTC. Translating it yields CASSPGGHYGYTF.